One and the same sample provided the 21 T cell receptor beta chains below, sequenced in a study of cytomegalovirus exposure and HLA in healthy donors. The PCR ran on 60 Vbeta and 13 Jbeta primers. TCRdb keeps only in-frame clones here, not all; method: immunoSEQ multiplex PCR. The data hold about 130,000 clones, with about four fifths observed a single time. Source material: PBMCs. These receptors came from a woman between 40 and 50 years old in good health and CMV-seropositive.

The chain recombines TRBV21-1 with TRBJ1-2. TRBV21-1 is noted as a pseudogene. This CDR3 spans 16 amino acids. This CDR3 is CASRGPVPGLLYGYTF. CDR3 in DNA: TGTGCCAGCAGGGGTCCCGTACCGGGACTTCTCTATGGCTACACCTTC.

The rearrangement uses TRBV4-1 and TRBJ1-4, with 9 bases aligning to TRBD1. J gave up 7 bases and V 0 bases, and 12 bases lay outside the gene matches. The germline gives CDR1 MGHRA, CDR2 YSYEKL. The CDR3 spans 18 residues. CDR3 amino acids: CASSQDPSWTGVSEKLFF. The DNA of the CDR3 is TGCGCCAGCAGCCAAGATCCAAGTTGGACAGGGGTTTCTGAAAAACTGTTTTTT.

The V gene is TRBV25-1, the J gene TRBJ2-1; D might be TRBD2 (5 bases). The CDR3 covers 13 residues. Germline loops: CDR1 MGHDK, CDR2 SYGVNS. V lost 8 bases to trimming and J lost 1 base, with 9 bases between them. CDR3 loop: CASGAVSYNEQFF. The DNA for the CDR3 is TGTGCCAGCGGAGCGGTATCCTACAATGAGCAGTTCTTC.

The chain is built from TRBV10-2 and TRBJ1-5; unclear D gene. The length of the CDR3 is 16 residues. V lost 6 bases, J lost 1 base, and 16 bases lay in between. Germline V CDR1 and CDR2: WSHSY, SAAADI. CDR3 nucleotides: TGCGCCAGCAGCCTATTTTTCCTGGAGAGCAATCAGCCCCAGCATTTT. Amino acid sequence: CASSLFFLESNQPQHF.

This clone was counted a few times. This rearrangement joins TRBV5-1 to TRBJ2-2, with 8 bases identical to TRBD1. CDR3 size: 15 residues. CDR1 is SGHRS and CDR2 is YFSETQ in the germline V gene. Unmatched junction bases numbered 4, after V lost 2 bases and J lost 4 bases. CDR3 residues: CASSFGQGGTGELFF. CDR3 sequence (DNA): TGCGCCAGCAGCTTCGGACAGGGAGGCACCGGGGAGCTGTTTTTT.

This chain joins TRBV9 and TRBJ2-3; D might be TRBD2 (6 bases). This CDR3 region has 14 residues. V gave up 0 bases and J gave up 5 bases, with 10 bases separating them. Germline V gives CDR1 SGDLS, CDR2 YYNGEE. This chain's CDR3 is CASSVAREEDTQYF. In DNA, the CDR3 is TGTGCCAGCAGCGTAGCGAGGGAGGAAGATACGCAGTATTTT.

CDR3 in DNA: TGCGCCAGCAGTGAGGCTAGCGGCCGGGAGACCCAGTACTTC. This gives the protein CASSEASGRETQYF. V is TRBV10-2 and J is TRBJ2-5, with 7 bases lining up with TRBD2. The CDR3 is 14 residues long. Trimming took 2 bases from V and 5 from J; bases not matched to a gene: 5. CDR1 and CDR2 from the germline V gene are WSHSY and SAAADI.

This clone was picked up a small number of times. The chain is built from TRBV7-9 and TRBJ1-5, with D perhaps matching TRBD1 (5 bases). Between the trimmed V and J ends, which lost 1 base and 4 bases, there was a span of 8 bases. The CDR3 totals 14 residues. CDR1 is SEHNR and CDR2 is FQNEAQ in the germline V gene (reference sequence). The CDR3 bases are TGTGCCAGCAGCTTAGGGAGGGGTAATCAGCCCCAGCATTTT. The encoded protein is CASSLGRGNQPQHF.

This sequence joins TRBV7-9 and TRBJ2-7; 9 bases fit TRBD2. J was trimmed by 7 bases and V by 4 bases; bases with no gene match: 11. Per germline, CDR1 SEHNR and CDR2 FQNEAQ (reference sequence). There are 15 residues in the CDR3. Written as DNA, the CDR3 is TGTGCCAGCAGCTGGGTCGCTAGCGGGATAGTTGAGCAGTACTTC. As protein: CASSWVASGIVEQYF.

The CDR3 region is CAIQREADAGANVLTF. Written as DNA, the CDR3 is TGTGCCATTCAACGGGAGGCGGACGCTGGGGCCAACGTCCTGACTTTC. V usage is TRBV10-3 and J usage is TRBJ2-6; 7 bases match TRBD2. Germline CDR1 ENHRY, CDR2 SYGVKD. Losses at the gene ends were 9 bases for V and 2 bases for J; bases not matched to a gene: 10. This CDR3 contains 16 residues.

The chain recombines TRBV9 with TRBJ2-7, with 8 positions matching TRBD1. Germline trimming cut 0 bases from V and 7 bases from J; bases unmatched to any gene: 9. CDR3 size: 15 residues. In germline, CDR1 is SGDLS, CDR2 YYNGEE. The CDR3 reads CASSVETGGLREQYF. The CDR3 DNA reads as TGTGCCAGCAGCGTAGAAACAGGGGGATTGAGGGAGCAGTACTTC.

V usage is TRBV10-3 and J usage is TRBJ2-4, with 10 bases matching TRBD2. From germline, CDR1 is ENHRY and CDR2 SYGVKD. The CDR3 consists of 19 residues. Trimming took 0 bases from V and 0 from J; bases not matched to a gene: 8. This chain's CDR3 is CAISESFVLAGLAKNIQYF. In DNA, the CDR3 is TGTGCCATCAGTGAGTCTTTTGTACTAGCGGGACTAGCCAAAAACATTCAGTACTTC.

The V gene is TRBV7-6, the J gene TRBJ2-1, with 9 nucleotides matching TRBD2. CDR1 and CDR2 (germline): SGHVS, FNYEAQ. The CDR3 runs 16 residues. V shed 4 bases, J shed 7 bases, and the junction held 11 bases outside the gene matches. The CDR3 sequence is CASSSDLGLARNEQFF. The CDR3 bases are TGTGCCAGCAGCTCGGACCTCGGACTAGCGAGGAATGAGCAGTTCTTC.

The V and J genes are TRBV2 and TRBJ1-2, with TRBD1 matching over 7 bases. Trimming took 8 bases from V and 0 from J; bases not matched to a gene: 9. The length of the CDR3 is 15 residues. Germline V gene sequence: CDR1 SNHLY, CDR2 FYNNEI. CDR3 nucleotide sequence: TGTGCCAGCTTTGAGGGGACAGCAGCTAACTATGGCTACACCTTC. It specifies CASFEGTAANYGYTF. Full variable domain (missing parts from reference TRBV2 and TRBJ1-2): EPEVTQTPSHQVTQMGQEVILRCVPISNHLYFYWYRQILGQKVEFLVSFYNNEISEKSEIFDDQFSVERPDGSNFTLKIRSTKLEDSAMYFCASFEGTAANYGYTFGSGTRLTVV.

This chain uses TRBV7-2 with TRBJ2-3; 7 bases fit TRBD2. This CDR3 region has 17 residues. Germline CDR1 reads SGHTA; CDR2 reads FQGNSA. Germline trimming cut 6 bases from V and 2 bases from J; bases unmatched to any gene: 14. CDR3 nucleotides: TGTGCCAGCAGTTGGGGGTTTTGGGCGGGAGACACAGATACGCAGTATTTT. This gives the protein CASSWGFWAGDTDTQYF. The full variable domain, in which reference TRBV7-2 and TRBJ2-3 provide the parts outside the CDR3, is GAGVSQSPSNKVTEKGKDVELRCDPISGHTALYWYRQSLGQGLEFLIYFQGNSAPDKSGLPSDRFSAERTGGSVSTLTIQRTQQEDSAVYLCASSWGFWAGDTDTQYFGPGTRLTVL.

This chain links TRBV4-1 with TRBJ2-7; 7 bases align to TRBD1. There are 15 residues in the CDR3. The V gene's germline CDR1 is MGHRA and CDR2 YSYEKL. J lost 3 bases, V lost 3 bases, and 8 bases had no gene match. CDR3 protein: CASSHPGPGGYEQYF. CDR3 sequence (DNA): TGCGCCAGCAGCCACCCGGGACCAGGGGGCTACGAGCAGTACTTC.

This sequence joins TRBV6-6 and TRBJ2-7, with D maybe TRBD1 (5 bases). CDR3 size: 14 residues. The V end lost 7 bases, the J end lost 4 bases, and 17 bases lay between the germline ends. Per germline, CDR1 MNHNY and CDR2 SVGAGI (reference sequence). The CDR3 region has the DNA TGTGCCAGCACCCAGGTTGGGGCAAGATACGAGCAGTACTTC. The encoded protein is CASTQVGARYEQYF.

This chain uses TRBV28 with TRBJ2-3; 7 bases line up with TRBD2. The CDR3 totals 16 residues. Germline trimming cut 4 bases from V and 5 bases from J; bases unmatched to any gene: 12. CDR1 is MDHEN, CDR2 SYDVKM, per germline. CDR3 loop: CASSSPLAVFGDTQYF. The CDR3 nucleotides are TGTGCCAGCAGTTCCCCGCTAGCGGTCTTCGGAGATACGCAGTATTTT.

The chain couples TRBV7-6 to TRBJ2-5, with 8 bases lining up with TRBD2. With the DNA end fitting TRBJ2-7 better, the J assignment may be wrong. Germline-derived CDR1 and CDR2 are SGHVS and FNYEAQ. The CDR3 covers 14 residues. CDR3 amino acids: CASSNIAGPAEQYF. The CDR3 bases are TGTGCCAGCAGCAATATAGCGGGGCCGGCCGAGCAGTACTTC.

The genes are TRBV7-2 and TRBJ2-5; D might be TRBD1 (6 bases). This CDR3 has 13 residues. Trimming took off 7 bases at V and 7 bases at J, with 16 bases between the two ends. The germline V gene has CDR1 SGHTA and CDR2 FQGNSA. CDR3 DNA sequence: TGTGCCAGCAAAGGACAGCTTCAGGGGACCCAGTACTTC. This encodes CASKGQLQGTQYF. Combining the CDR3 with reference TRBV7-2 and TRBJ2-5 gives the whole variable domain GAGVSQSPSNKVTEKGKDVELRCDPISGHTALYWYRQSLGQGLEFLIYFQGNSAPDKSGLPSDRFSAERTGGSVSTLTIQRTQQEDSAVYLCASKGQLQGTQYFGPGTRLLVL.

This chain uses TRBV7-3 with TRBJ2-3; D is possibly TRBD2 (7 bases). CDR3 length equals 15 residues. The germline gives CDR1 SGHTA, CDR2 FQGTGA. The germline V and J ends were trimmed by 4 bases and 10 bases, with 21 bases remaining between them. The DNA for the CDR3 is TGTGCCAGCAGCTCCTCGGCGGGGGCCCTCTTACCGCAGTATTTT. It yields the protein CASSSSAGALLPQYF.